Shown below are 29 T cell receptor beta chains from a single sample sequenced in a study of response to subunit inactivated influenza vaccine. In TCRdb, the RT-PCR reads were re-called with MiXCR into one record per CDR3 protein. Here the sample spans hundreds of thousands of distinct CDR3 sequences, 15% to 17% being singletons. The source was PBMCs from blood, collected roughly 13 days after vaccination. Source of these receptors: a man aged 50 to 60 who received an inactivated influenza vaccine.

CDR3 sequence (DNA): TGTGCCAGCAGAGGGCAGGGGGCCGCCACTGAAGCTTTCTTT. This codes for CASRGQGAATEAFF. This chain uses TRBV6-1 with TRBJ1-1, with TRBD1 identical over 8 bases. The CDR3 runs to 14 residues. Germline CDR1 and CDR2: MNHNS and SASEGT. The ends lost 6 bases at V and 4 bases at J; junction bases unmatched: 7.

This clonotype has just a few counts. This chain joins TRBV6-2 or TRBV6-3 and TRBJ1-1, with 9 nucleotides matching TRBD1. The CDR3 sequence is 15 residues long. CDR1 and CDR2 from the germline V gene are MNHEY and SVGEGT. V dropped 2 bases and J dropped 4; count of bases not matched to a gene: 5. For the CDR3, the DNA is TGTGCCAGCAGTTACGGCGGACAGGGGAGCACTGAAGCTTTCTTT. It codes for CASSYGGQGSTEAFF.

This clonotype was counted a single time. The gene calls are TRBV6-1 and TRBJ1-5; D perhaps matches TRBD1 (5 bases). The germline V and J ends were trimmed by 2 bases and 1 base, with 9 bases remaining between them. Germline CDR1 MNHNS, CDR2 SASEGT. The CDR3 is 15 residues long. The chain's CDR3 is CASSEWEGSNQPQHF. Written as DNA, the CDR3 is TGTGCCAGCAGTGAATGGGAGGGGAGCAATCAGCCCCAGCATTTT.

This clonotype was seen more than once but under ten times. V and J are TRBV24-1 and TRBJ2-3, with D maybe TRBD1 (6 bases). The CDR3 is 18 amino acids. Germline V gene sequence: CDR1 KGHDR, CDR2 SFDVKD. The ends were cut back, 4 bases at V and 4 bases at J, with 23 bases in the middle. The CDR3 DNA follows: TGTGCCACCAGTGAGACACCCTCGTGGACAGCGGTCTCAGATACGCAGTATTTT. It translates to CATSETPSWTAVSDTQYF.

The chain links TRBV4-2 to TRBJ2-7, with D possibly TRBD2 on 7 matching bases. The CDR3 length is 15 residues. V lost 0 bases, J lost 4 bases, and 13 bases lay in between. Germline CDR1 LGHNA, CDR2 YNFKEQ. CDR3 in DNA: TGTGCCAGCAGCCAAGATAGGGCGGGGGCTTACGAGCAGTACTTC. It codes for CASSQDRAGAYEQYF.

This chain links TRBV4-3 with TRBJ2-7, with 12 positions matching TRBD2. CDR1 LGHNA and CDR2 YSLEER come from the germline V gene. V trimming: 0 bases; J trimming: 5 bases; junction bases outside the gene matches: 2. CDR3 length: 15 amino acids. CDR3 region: CASSQDRTSGNEQYF. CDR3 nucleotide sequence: TGCGCCAGCAGCCAAGACCGGACTAGCGGGAACGAGCAGTACTTC.

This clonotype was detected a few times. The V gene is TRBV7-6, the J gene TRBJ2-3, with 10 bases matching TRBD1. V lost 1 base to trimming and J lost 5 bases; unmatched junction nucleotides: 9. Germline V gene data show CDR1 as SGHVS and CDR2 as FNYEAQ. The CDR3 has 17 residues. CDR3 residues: CASSLVGDRGGQDTQYF. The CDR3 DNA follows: TGTGCCAGCAGCTTAGTGGGGGACAGGGGAGGCCAAGATACGCAGTATTTT.

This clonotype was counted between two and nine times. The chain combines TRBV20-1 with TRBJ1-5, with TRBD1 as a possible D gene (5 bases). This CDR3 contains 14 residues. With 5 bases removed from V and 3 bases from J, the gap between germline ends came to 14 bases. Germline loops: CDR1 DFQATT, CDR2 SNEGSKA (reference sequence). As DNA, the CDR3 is TGCAGTGCTCCCGGGACTACCCCCAATCAGCCCCAGCATTTT. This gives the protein CSAPGTTPNQPQHF.

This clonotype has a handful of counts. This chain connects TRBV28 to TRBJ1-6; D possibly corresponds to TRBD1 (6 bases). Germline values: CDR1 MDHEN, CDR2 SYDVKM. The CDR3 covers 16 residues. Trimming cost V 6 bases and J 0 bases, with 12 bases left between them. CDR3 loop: CASRTQGSSYNSPLHF. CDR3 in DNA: TGTGCCAGCAGAACACAGGGCTCCTCCTATAATTCACCCCTCCACTTT.

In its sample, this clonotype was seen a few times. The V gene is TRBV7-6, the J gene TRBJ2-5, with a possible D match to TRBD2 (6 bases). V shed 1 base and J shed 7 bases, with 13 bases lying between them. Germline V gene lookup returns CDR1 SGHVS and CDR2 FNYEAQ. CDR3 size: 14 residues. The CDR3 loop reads CASSLDGLGGTQYF. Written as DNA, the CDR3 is TGTGCCAGCAGCTTAGACGGACTCGGGGGGACCCAGTACTTC.

CDR3 loop: CASSQEVAGDVGPYNEQFF. The CDR3 DNA reads as TGTGCCAGCAGCCAAGAGGTAGCGGGAGACGTAGGCCCCTACAATGAGCAGTTCTTC. This rearrangement joins TRBV3-1 to TRBJ2-1; 9 nucleotides line up with TRBD2. Germline CDR1 LGHDT, CDR2 YNNKEL (reference sequence). J was trimmed by 2 bases and V by 0 bases; bases with no gene match: 11. This CDR3 is 19 amino acids long.

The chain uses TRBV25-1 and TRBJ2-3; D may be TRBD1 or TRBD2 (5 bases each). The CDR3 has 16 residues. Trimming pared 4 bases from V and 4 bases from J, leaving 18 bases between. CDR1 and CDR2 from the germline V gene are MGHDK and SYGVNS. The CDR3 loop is CASSVWDGTPPDTQYF. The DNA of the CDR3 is TGTGCCAGCAGTGTCTGGGACGGCACACCGCCAGATACGCAGTATTTT.

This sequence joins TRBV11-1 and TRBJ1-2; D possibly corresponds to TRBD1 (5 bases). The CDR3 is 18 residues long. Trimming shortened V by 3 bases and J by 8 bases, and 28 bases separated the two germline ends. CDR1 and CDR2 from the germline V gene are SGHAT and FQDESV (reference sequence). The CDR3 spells CASSFGQGGGRRVGGYTF. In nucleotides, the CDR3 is TGTGCCAGCAGCTTCGGCCAGGGCGGGGGTCGCCGGGTTGGAGGCTACACCTTC. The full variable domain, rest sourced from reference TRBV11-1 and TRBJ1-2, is EAEVAQSPRYKITEKSQAVAFWCDPISGHATLYWYRQILGQGPELLVQFQDESVVDDSQLPKDRFSAERLKGVDSTLKIQPAELGDSAMYLCASSFGQGGGRRVGGYTFGSGTRLTVV.

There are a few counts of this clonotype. CDR3 protein: CASSLGPGGPIGSYNEQFF. The CDR3 bases are TGCGCCAGCAGCTTGGGGCCAGGGGGCCCGATTGGGTCCTACAATGAGCAGTTCTTC. The rearrangement joins TRBV5-1 to TRBJ2-1; TRBD1 aligns across 8 bases. This CDR3 region has 19 residues. Trimming removed 0 bases from V and 1 base from J; junction bases left unmatched: 12. Germline values: CDR1 SGHRS, CDR2 YFSETQ.

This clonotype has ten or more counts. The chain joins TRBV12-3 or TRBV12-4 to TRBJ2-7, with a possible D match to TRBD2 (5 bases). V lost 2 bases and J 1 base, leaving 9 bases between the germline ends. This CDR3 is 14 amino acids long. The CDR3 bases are TGTGCCAGCAGTTTATCTGGGAGATCCTACGAGCAGTACTTC. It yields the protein CASSLSGRSYEQYF.

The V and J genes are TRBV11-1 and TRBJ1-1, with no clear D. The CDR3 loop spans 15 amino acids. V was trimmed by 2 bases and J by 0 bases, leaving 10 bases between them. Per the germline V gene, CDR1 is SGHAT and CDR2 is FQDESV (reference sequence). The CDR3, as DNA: TGTGCCAGCAGCTTAAGACCGCCACTGAACACTGAAGCTTTCTTT. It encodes CASSLRPPLNTEAFF.

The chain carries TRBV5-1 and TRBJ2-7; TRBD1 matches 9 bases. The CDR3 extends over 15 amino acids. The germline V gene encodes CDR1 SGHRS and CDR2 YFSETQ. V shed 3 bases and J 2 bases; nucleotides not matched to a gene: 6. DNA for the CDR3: TGCGCCAGCAGCTCCGGGACAGGGCCCACCTACGAGCAGTACTTC. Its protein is CASSSGTGPTYEQYF.

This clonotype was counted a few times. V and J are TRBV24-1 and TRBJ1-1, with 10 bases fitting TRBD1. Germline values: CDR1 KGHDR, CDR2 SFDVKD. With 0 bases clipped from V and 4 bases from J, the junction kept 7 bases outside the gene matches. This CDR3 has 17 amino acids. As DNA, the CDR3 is TGTGCCACCAGTGATTTGGGGCGACAGGGGGCGCGCACTGAAGCTTTCTTT. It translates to CATSDLGRQGARTEAFF.

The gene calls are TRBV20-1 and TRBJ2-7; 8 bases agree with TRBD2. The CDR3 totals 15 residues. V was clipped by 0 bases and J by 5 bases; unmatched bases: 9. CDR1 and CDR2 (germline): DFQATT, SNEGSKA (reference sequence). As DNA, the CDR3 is TGCAGTGCTAGAGATCCAGCGGGAGCGGTAAACGAGCAGTACTTC. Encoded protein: CSARDPAGAVNEQYF.

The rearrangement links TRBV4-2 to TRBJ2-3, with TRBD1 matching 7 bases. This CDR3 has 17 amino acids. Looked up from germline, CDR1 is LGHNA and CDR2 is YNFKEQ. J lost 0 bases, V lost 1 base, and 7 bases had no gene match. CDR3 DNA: TGTGCCAGCAGCCAAGGTCCCAGGGGGATTAGCACAGATACGCAGTATTTT. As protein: CASSQGPRGISTDTQYF.

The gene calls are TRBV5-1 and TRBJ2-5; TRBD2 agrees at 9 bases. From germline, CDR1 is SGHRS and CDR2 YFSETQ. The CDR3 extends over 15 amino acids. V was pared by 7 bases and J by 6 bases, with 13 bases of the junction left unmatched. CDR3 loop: CASYAGDAGGKTQYF. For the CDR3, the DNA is TGCGCCAGCTACGCGGGGGACGCGGGAGGGAAGACCCAGTACTTC.

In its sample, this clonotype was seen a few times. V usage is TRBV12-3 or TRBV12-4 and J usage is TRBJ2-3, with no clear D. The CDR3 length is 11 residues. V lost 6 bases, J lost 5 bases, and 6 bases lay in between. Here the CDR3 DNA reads TGTGCCAGCAGGGTAGAAGATACGCAGTATTTT. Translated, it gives CASRVEDTQYF.

CDR3 coding DNA: TGTGCCAGCAGCCCGCGGACAGGGCACACTGAAGCTTTCTTT. Its protein is CASSPRTGHTEAFF. The J gene is TRBJ1-1, the V gene TRBV7-2; 8 nucleotides agree with TRBD1. Germline assignment: CDR1 SGHTA and CDR2 FQGNSA. The CDR3 length is 14 residues. Trimming took 5 bases from V and 3 from J; bases not matched to a gene: 5.

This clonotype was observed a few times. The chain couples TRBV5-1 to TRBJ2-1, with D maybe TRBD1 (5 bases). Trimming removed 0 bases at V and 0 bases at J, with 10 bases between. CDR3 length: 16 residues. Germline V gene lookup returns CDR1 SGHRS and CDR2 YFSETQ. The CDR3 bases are TGCGCCAGCAGCTTGGGACAGAGCAGCTCCTACAATGAGCAGTTCTTC. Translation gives CASSLGQSSSYNEQFF.

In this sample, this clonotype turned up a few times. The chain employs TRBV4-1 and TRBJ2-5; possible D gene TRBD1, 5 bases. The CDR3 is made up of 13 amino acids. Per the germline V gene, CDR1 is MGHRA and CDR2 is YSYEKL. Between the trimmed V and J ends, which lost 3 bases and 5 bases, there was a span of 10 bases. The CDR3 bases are TGCGCCAGCAGCCAGGGCGACAGCGAGACCCAGTACTTC. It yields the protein CASSQGDSETQYF.

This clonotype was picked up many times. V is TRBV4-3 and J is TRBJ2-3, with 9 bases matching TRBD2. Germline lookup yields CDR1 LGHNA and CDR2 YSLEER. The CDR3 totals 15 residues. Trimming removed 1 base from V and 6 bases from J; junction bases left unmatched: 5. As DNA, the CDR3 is TGCGCCAGCAGCCAAGGAGGTGCGGGAGGGGATACGCAGTATTTT. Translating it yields CASSQGGAGGDTQYF.

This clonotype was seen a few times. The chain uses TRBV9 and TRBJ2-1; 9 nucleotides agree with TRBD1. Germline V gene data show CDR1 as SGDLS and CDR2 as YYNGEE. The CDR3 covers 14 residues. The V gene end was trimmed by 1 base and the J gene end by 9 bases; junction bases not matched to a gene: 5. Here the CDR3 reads CASSVSTGGTEQFF. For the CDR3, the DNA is TGTGCCAGCAGCGTATCGACAGGGGGGACTGAGCAGTTCTTC.

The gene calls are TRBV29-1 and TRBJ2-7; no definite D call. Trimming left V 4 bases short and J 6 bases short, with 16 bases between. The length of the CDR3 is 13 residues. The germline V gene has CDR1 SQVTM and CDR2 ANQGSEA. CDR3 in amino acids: CSVGPLFSSEQYF. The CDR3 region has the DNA TGCAGCGTTGGGCCCCTGTTTTCTAGCGAGCAGTACTTC.

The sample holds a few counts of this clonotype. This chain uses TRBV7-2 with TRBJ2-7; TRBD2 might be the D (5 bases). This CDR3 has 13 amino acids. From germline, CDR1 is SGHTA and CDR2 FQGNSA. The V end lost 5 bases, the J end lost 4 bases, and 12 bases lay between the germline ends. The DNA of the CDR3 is TGTGCCAGCAGCCACGGGATCTTATACGAGCAGTACTTC. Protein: CASSHGILYEQYF.